These T cell receptor beta chains were read from a single sample in a study of T cells in Graves' hyperthyroidism and ophthalmopathy. MiXCR was run by TCRdb on the multiplex PCR reads, yielding one entry per CDR3 protein. This table holds about 530,000 distinct CDR3 sequences, about 15% found once. Specimen: blood. Every receptor here comes from a woman aged 18-30 years with Graves' ophthalmopathy. Each CDR3 is given with its conserved first and last residue. A D gene is named only where the DNA matches it firmly. Clone size, where shown, is once, few, many, or a class for clones that have expanded.

clone_size: .; d_call: .; v_call: TRBV4-1; j_call: TRBJ1-3; cdr3_nt: TGCGCCAGCAGCCAGGTCTGGACCGACTCTGGAAACACCATATATTTT; cdr3_aa: CASSQVWTDSGNTIYF
clone_size: few; d_call: .; v_call: TRBV6-1; j_call: TRBJ1-2; cdr3_nt: TGTGCCAGCAGTTTCACGGGGTTCAACTATGGCTACACCTTC; cdr3_aa: CASSFTGFNYGYTF
clone_size: few; d_call: .; v_call: TRBV30; j_call: TRBJ1-2; cdr3_nt: TGTGCCTGGAGGGATTCTAACACTAACTATGGCTACACCTTC; cdr3_aa: CAWRDSNTNYGYTF
clone_size: .; d_call: .; v_call: TRBV5-1; j_call: TRBJ2-6; cdr3_nt: TGCGCCAGCAGCTTGCGAGGGGGGCTGTCTGGGGCCAACGTCCTGACTTTC; cdr3_aa: CASSLRGGLSGANVLTF
clone_size: many; d_call: .; v_call: TRBV4-2; j_call: TRBJ2-7; cdr3_nt: TGTGCCAGCAGCCAAGATAGGGGGAGCTCCTACGAGCAGTACTTC; cdr3_aa: CASSQDRGSSYEQYF
clone_size: few; d_call: .; v_call: TRBV29-1; j_call: TRBJ2-7; cdr3_nt: TGCAGCGTTGGACTGGATACAAACGAGCAGTACTTC; cdr3_aa: CSVGLDTNEQYF
clone_size: many; d_call: .; v_call: TRBV30; j_call: TRBJ1-2; cdr3_nt: TGTGCCTGGAGTGTAACCGGGGGAGTTGCCGGACTATTCTACACCTTC; cdr3_aa: CAWSVTGGVAGLFYTF
clone_size: many; d_call: TRBD2; v_call: TRBV20-1; j_call: TRBJ2-3; cdr3_nt: TGCAGTGCTAGAGCCGGGACTAGCGGGAGACCAGATACGCAGTATTTT; cdr3_aa: CSARAGTSGRPDTQYF
clone_size: many; d_call: TRBD2; v_call: TRBV7-8; j_call: TRBJ2-1; cdr3_nt: TGTGCCAGCAGCTTAGCGGTTGGACTAGGATACCATGAGCAGTTCTTC; cdr3_aa: CASSLAVGLGYHEQFF
clone_size: many; d_call: TRBD2; v_call: TRBV28; j_call: TRBJ2-1; cdr3_nt: TGTGCCAGCAGTTCTCGGGAGGGTACCAAGTCCTACAATGAGCAGTTCTTC; cdr3_aa: CASSSREGTKSYNEQFF
clone_size: .; d_call: TRBD1; v_call: TRBV20-1; j_call: TRBJ1-2; cdr3_nt: TGCAGTGCTAGGAGGACAGGGGACTATGGCTACACCTTC; cdr3_aa: CSARRTGDYGYTF
clone_size: .; d_call: .; v_call: TRBV7-2; j_call: TRBJ2-1; cdr3_nt: TGTGCCAGCAGCCTTAGAGGGGGGCTGTTTCGGGATGAGCAGTTCTTC; cdr3_aa: CASSLRGGLFRDEQFF
clone_size: .; d_call: TRBD2; v_call: TRBV27; j_call: TRBJ2-3; cdr3_nt: TGTGCCAGCAGTTTAAGCGGGGGAATGTCAGATACGCAGTATTTT; cdr3_aa: CASSLSGGMSDTQYF
clone_size: many; d_call: TRBD1; v_call: TRBV30; j_call: TRBJ1-4; cdr3_nt: TGTGCCTGCCGGGACAGACGAAATGAAAAACTGTTTTTT; cdr3_aa: CACRDRRNEKLFF
clone_size: many; d_call: .; v_call: TRBV11-2; j_call: TRBJ2-5; cdr3_nt: TGTGCCAGCAGCCCCGGACTGTTCCTCCAAGAGACCCAGTACTTC; cdr3_aa: CASSPGLFLQETQYF
clone_size: .; d_call: TRBD2; v_call: TRBV12-3/TRBV12-4; j_call: TRBJ2-1; cdr3_nt: TGTGCCAGCAGTTGGACTAGCGGGGTGAATGAGCAGTTCTTC; cdr3_aa: CASSWTSGVNEQFF
clone_size: .; d_call: .; v_call: TRBV7-8; j_call: TRBJ2-1; cdr3_nt: TGTGCCAGCAGCTTAGGGTTCGAGACACCCGAGCGGGATGAGCAGTTCTTC; cdr3_aa: CASSLGFETPERDEQFF
clone_size: .; d_call: .; v_call: TRBV11-3; j_call: TRBJ2-5; cdr3_nt: TGTGCCAGCAGCTTAGATGCCCCCGGGACCCAGTACTTC; cdr3_aa: CASSLDAPGTQYF
clone_size: many; d_call: TRBD2; v_call: TRBV27; j_call: TRBJ2-1; cdr3_nt: TGTGCCACCAAGGGACTAGCTAGTGACAATGAGCAGTTCTTC; cdr3_aa: CATKGLASDNEQFF
clone_size: few; d_call: .; v_call: TRBV20-1; j_call: TRBJ1-1; cdr3_nt: TGCAGTGCTAGATCCCCAGGGAACCCTGAAGCTTTCTTT; cdr3_aa: CSARSPGNPEAFF
clone_size: few; d_call: TRBD2; v_call: TRBV4-3; j_call: TRBJ2-1; cdr3_nt: TGCGCCAGCAGCCCCGGGACTAGTTGGGGCAATGAGCAGTTCTTC; cdr3_aa: CASSPGTSWGNEQFF
clone_size: .; d_call: .; v_call: TRBV20-1; j_call: TRBJ1-5; cdr3_nt: TGCAGTGCCCAACGGGGCCAGGGATATCAGCCCCAGCATTTT; cdr3_aa: CSAQRGQGYQPQHF
clone_size: many; d_call: .; v_call: TRBV7-9; j_call: TRBJ2-1; cdr3_nt: TGTGCCAGCAGCTTAACGGAGGGGACGGGGAATAGTGAGCAGTTCTTC; cdr3_aa: CASSLTEGTGNSEQFF
clone_size: once; d_call: TRBD1; v_call: TRBV28; j_call: TRBJ1-1; cdr3_nt: TGTGCCAGCAGTTTGATTGGGTGGACAGGGGTCTACACTGAAGCTTTCTTT; cdr3_aa: CASSLIGWTGVYTEAFF
clone_size: many; d_call: TRBD2; v_call: TRBV20-1; j_call: TRBJ2-1; cdr3_nt: TGCAGTGCTACTAGCGGGGCTTACAATGAGCAGTTCTTC; cdr3_aa: CSATSGAYNEQFF
clone_size: few; d_call: TRBD1; v_call: TRBV15; j_call: TRBJ1-2; cdr3_nt: TGTGCCACCAGCAGAGTGGGACAGGAGTATGGCTACACCTTC; cdr3_aa: CATSRVGQEYGYTF
clone_size: few; d_call: TRBD1; v_call: TRBV3-1; j_call: TRBJ2-5; cdr3_nt: TGTGCCAGCAGCCAAGATCGGACAGGCATTAAAGAGACCCAGTACTTC; cdr3_aa: CASSQDRTGIKETQYF
clone_size: .; d_call: TRBD2; v_call: TRBV6-5; j_call: TRBJ2-2; cdr3_nt: TGTGCCAGCAGTTACCCGTCTGCGGGAGGGCCGAACGGGGAGCTGTTTTTT; cdr3_aa: CASSYPSAGGPNGELFF
clone_size: .; d_call: .; v_call: TRBV5-8; j_call: TRBJ2-3; cdr3_nt: TGTGCCAGCAGCTTAAGTAAGGGCACAGATACGCAGTATTTT; cdr3_aa: CASSLSKGTDTQYF
clone_size: .; d_call: .; v_call: TRBV5-1; j_call: TRBJ1-2; cdr3_nt: TGCGCCAGCAGCGCCGGGGACGGACTCTCTTATGGCTACACCTTC; cdr3_aa: CASSAGDGLSYGYTF
clone_size: few; d_call: .; v_call: TRBV6-1; j_call: TRBJ1-2; cdr3_nt: TGTGCCAGCAAAGGCTATGGCTACACCTTC; cdr3_aa: CASKGYGYTF
clone_size: .; d_call: TRBD1; v_call: TRBV4-3; j_call: TRBJ1-1; cdr3_nt: TGCGCCAGCAGCCACGCCCGACAGGGTGGGGCTTTCTTT; cdr3_aa: CASSHARQGGAFF
clone_size: .; d_call: .; v_call: TRBV30; j_call: TRBJ2-7; cdr3_nt: TGTGCCTGGGCTACCGGGAACAGGCCCGGCGACTACGAGCAGTACTTC; cdr3_aa: CAWATGNRPGDYEQYF
clone_size: many; d_call: .; v_call: TRBV28; j_call: TRBJ1-4; cdr3_nt: TGTGCCAGCAGTTTAACCCCGCCTCGGAATGAAAAACTGTTTTTT; cdr3_aa: CASSLTPPRNEKLFF
clone_size: many; d_call: .; v_call: TRBV5-1; j_call: TRBJ2-5; cdr3_nt: TGCGCCAGCAGCTTGGCCATCGGGAGTCTCCAAGAGACCCAGTACTTC; cdr3_aa: CASSLAIGSLQETQYF
clone_size: many; d_call: .; v_call: TRBV12-3/TRBV12-4; j_call: TRBJ1-2; cdr3_nt: TGTGCCAGCACCCCCCGGGGAGCCCGAACTTACTATGGCTACACCTTC; cdr3_aa: CASTPRGARTYYGYTF
clone_size: many; d_call: TRBD1; v_call: TRBV30; j_call: TRBJ1-2; cdr3_nt: TGTGCCTGGAGTGTTGACAGGGGCGATGGCTACACCTTC; cdr3_aa: CAWSVDRGDGYTF
clone_size: few; d_call: TRBD2; v_call: TRBV6-2/TRBV6-3; j_call: TRBJ2-3; cdr3_nt: TGTGCCAGCAGTTACCTGGAGCTCGGGAGGGGTGGGACAGATACGCAGTATTTT; cdr3_aa: CASSYLELGRGGTDTQYF
clone_size: .; d_call: .; v_call: TRBV30; j_call: TRBJ1-2; cdr3_nt: TGTGCCTGGAGTGTAATCGGGGGCGGCTATGGCTACACCTTC; cdr3_aa: CAWSVIGGGYGYTF
clone_size: many; d_call: .; v_call: TRBV6-2/TRBV6-3; j_call: TRBJ2-2; cdr3_nt: TGTGCCAGCAGTTACTCTGAGGGGGCCGGGGAGCTGTTTTTT; cdr3_aa: CASSYSEGAGELFF
clone_size: many; d_call: .; v_call: TRBV3-1; j_call: TRBJ1-3; cdr3_nt: TGTGCCAGCAGCCAGGGGGCTGGTGGAAACACCATATATTTT; cdr3_aa: CASSQGAGGNTIYF
clone_size: many; d_call: .; v_call: TRBV3-1; j_call: TRBJ1-3; cdr3_nt: TGTGCCAGCAGCCGGAAGGGCCAGTATGGAAACACCATATATTTT; cdr3_aa: CASSRKGQYGNTIYF
clone_size: .; d_call: .; v_call: TRBV19; j_call: TRBJ1-1; cdr3_nt: TGTGCCAGTAGTATAGGGGCGGGGAACACTGAAGCTTTCTTT; cdr3_aa: CASSIGAGNTEAFF
clone_size: .; d_call: .; v_call: TRBV15; j_call: TRBJ2-1; cdr3_nt: TGTGCCACCAGCAGAGTCCGGAGTGAGCAGTTCTTC; cdr3_aa: CATSRVRSEQFF
clone_size: many; d_call: .; v_call: TRBV28; j_call: TRBJ1-5; cdr3_nt: TGTGCCAGCCTACCCCTGGGGCGCTTGCCCCAGCATTTT; cdr3_aa: CASLPLGRLPQHF
clone_size: many; d_call: .; v_call: TRBV6-5; j_call: TRBJ2-5; cdr3_nt: TGTGCCAGCAGTTACGGGCAGGTCCAAGAGACCCAGTACTTC; cdr3_aa: CASSYGQVQETQYF